The 29 T cell receptor beta chains reported below all come from one sample, sequenced in a study of regulatory T cells in long-lasting Graves disease. Building the TCR beta libraries relied on iRepertoire HTBI primers, and CDR3 regions underwent Arm-PCR. TCRdb called the multiplex PCR reads again in MiXCR, with one record for every CDR3 protein. The table has 200,000 to 250,000 distinct CDR3 sequences, approximately 16% seen once. The time point here: newly diagnosed GD, antithyroid drugs for less than 3 months. PBMC RNA served as the TCR library source. The source material was peripheral blood mononuclear cells (PBMCs), sampled at new diagnosis, from a patient treated with antithyroid drugs. The origin of the receptors is a female donor with Graves disease.

The chain carries TRBV30 and TRBJ1-2; D is perhaps TRBD1 (5 bases). The length of the CDR3 is 12 residues. Germline CDR1 is GTSNPN and CDR2 is SVGIG (reference sequence). The germline V and J ends were trimmed by 2 bases and 8 bases, with 12 bases remaining between them. The CDR3 nucleotides are TGTGCCTGGAGTAGAGGGACTTTCGGCTACACCTTC. Its translation: CAWSRGTFGYTF.

Worth noting for this clonotype: With a much larger clone just one base away, this may be a read error. No conserved phenylalanine or tryptophan is present at the end of the CDR3, so a read error is the likely explanation. The chain recombines TRBV20-1 with TRBJ2-3; 7 nucleotides line up with TRBD1. Trimming cost V 6 bases and J 1 base; bases outside gene matches: 7. The CDR3 has 14 amino acids. Germline CDR1 is DFQATT and CDR2 is SNEGSKA (reference sequence). CDR3 in amino acids: CSAAETGGTDTQYV. The CDR3 DNA reads as TGCAGTGCCGCAGAAACAGGGGGCACAGATACGCAGTATGTT.

The chain uses TRBV28 and TRBJ2-1; D possibly corresponds to TRBD2 (6 bases). This CDR3 has 15 residues. Between the trimmed V and J ends, which lost 6 bases and 6 bases, there was a span of 18 bases. From germline, CDR1 is MDHEN and CDR2 SYDVKM. This CDR3 reads CASRDGGYTINEQFF. CDR3 coding DNA: TGTGCCAGCAGGGATGGAGGGTATACAATCAATGAGCAGTTCTTC.

This clonotype appeared many times. V usage is TRBV20-1 and J usage is TRBJ2-3; D not resolved. V lost 4 bases, J lost 3 bases, and 5 bases lay in between. There are 11 residues in the CDR3. The germline gives CDR1 DFQATT, CDR2 SNEGSKA (reference sequence). CDR3 amino acids: CSAKVTDTQYF. The CDR3 DNA follows: TGCAGTGCTAAGGTTACAGATACGCAGTATTTT.

This clonotype was seen repeatedly, ten times or more. This chain uses TRBV27 with TRBJ2-3; D unresolved. The ends were cut back, 1 base at V and 2 bases at J, with 7 bases in the middle. Germline lookup yields CDR1 MNHEY and CDR2 SMNVEV (reference sequence). The CDR3 is made up of 14 amino acids. The CDR3 bases are TGTGCCAGCAGTTTATGGGGAAACACAGATACGCAGTATTTT. This sequence encodes CASSLWGNTDTQYF.

The rearrangement uses TRBV29-1 and TRBJ2-3; the D gene is possibly TRBD2 (5 bases). Germline-derived CDR1 and CDR2 are SQVTM and ANQGSEA. This CDR3 region has 15 residues. Trimming stripped 6 bases from V and 4 bases from J, with 20 bases between. The CDR3 protein is CSVSQRTWKADTQYF. CDR3 coding DNA: TGCAGCGTATCACAGCGGACCTGGAAGGCAGATACGCAGTATTTT.

This clonotype was recorded many times. The chain carries TRBV11-2 and TRBJ2-1, with 9 bases that match TRBD2. The V segment lost 5 bases and the J segment 2 bases; nucleotides outside the gene matches: 10. The CDR3 is 17 amino acids. Per germline, CDR1 SGHAT and CDR2 FQNNGV. As DNA, the CDR3 is TGTGCCAGCAGCCCCCCGTGGCTAGCGGGACCCTACAATGAGCAGTTCTTC. The encoded protein is CASSPPWLAGPYNEQFF.

As regards this clonotype: The likely explanation is a read error, given a far larger clone one base away. The chain couples TRBV7-2 to TRBJ2-7; 8 bases agree with TRBD2. The CDR3 sequence is 15 residues long. Germline loops: CDR1 SGHTA, CDR2 FQGNSA. V shed 1 base, J shed 12 bases, and the junction held 14 bases outside the gene matches. This chain's CDR3 is CASSLGVTSALSPYF. The CDR3 DNA follows: TGTGCCAGCAGCTTAGGGGTGACTAGCGCCCTGAGTCCGTACTTC.

The chain links TRBV2 to TRBJ2-7; 11 nucleotides align to TRBD2. Germline CDR1 and CDR2: SNHLY and FYNNEI. This CDR3 spans 16 amino acids. V was clipped by 7 bases and J by 4 bases; unmatched bases: 12. The CDR3 DNA sequence: TGTGCCAGCACTATGGTTAGCGGGAGGGCCGGGTACGAGCAGTACTTC. Translating gives CASTMVSGRAGYEQYF.

This clonotype was counted many times. The rearrangement uses TRBV24-1 and TRBJ2-1, with TRBD1 matching 7 bases. Germline CDR1 reads KGHDR; CDR2 reads SFDVKD. The CDR3 covers 15 residues. V dropped 3 bases and J dropped 10; count of bases not matched to a gene: 11. The DNA for the CDR3 is TGTGCCACCAGTGATCTGGCGAGGGGGCTAAGCGAGCAGTTCTTC. Protein: CATSDLARGLSEQFF.

At least ten counts were recorded for this clonotype. For the CDR3, the DNA is TGTGCCAGCAGCGACCTTTGGGTGGGTGAGCAGTACTTC. Its protein is CASSDLWVGEQYF. The chain links TRBV7-2 to TRBJ2-7, with unresolved D. Germline V gene data show CDR1 as SGHTA and CDR2 as FQGNSA. The CDR3 contains 13 residues. Trimming shortened V by 5 bases and J by 7 bases, and 15 bases separated the two germline ends.

This clonotype has ten or more counts. J is TRBJ2-1 and V is TRBV20-1; D possibly corresponds to TRBD2 (5 bases). This CDR3 region has 13 residues. The V end lost 1 base, the J end lost 6 bases, and 10 bases lay between the germline ends. Germline CDR1 is DFQATT and CDR2 is SNEGSKA (reference sequence). CDR3 DNA sequence: TGCAGTGCTAGAGGAGGGTGGCGCAATGAGCAGTTCTTC. This translates into CSARGGWRNEQFF.

This clonotype came up many times. The chain joins TRBV7-9 to TRBJ1-1, with D tentatively TRBD1 (6 bases). V lost 4 bases and J 9 bases, leaving 15 bases between the germline ends. CDR1 SEHNR and CDR2 FQNEAQ come from the germline V gene (reference sequence). The CDR3 is 13 residues long. The CDR3 DNA reads as TGTGCCAGCAGCTATCTAAGCCGGGACAAAGCTTTCTTT. Translating gives CASSYLSRDKAFF. The whole variable domain, remainder taken from reference TRBV7-9 and TRBJ1-1, is DTGVSQNPRHKITKRGQNVTFRCDPISEHNRLYWYRQTLGQGPEFLTYFQNEAQLEKSRLLSDRFSAERPKGSFSTLEIQRTEQGDSAMYLCASSYLSRDKAFFGQGTRLTVV.

The chain has TRBV18 and TRBJ2-1; D is unclear. Germline V lookup: CDR1 KGHSH, CDR2 LQKENI. The CDR3 runs to 16 residues. V dropped 0 bases and J dropped 7 bases, with 16 bases sitting between them. The CDR3 DNA follows: TGTGCCAGCTCACCACCGGTGGCGGCTAGTGGTAATGAGCAGTTCTTC. Its translation is CASSPPVAASGNEQFF.

This clonotype was seen repeatedly, ten times or more. The gene calls are TRBV20-1 and TRBJ1-2, with 7 positions matching TRBD1. The CDR3 totals 15 residues. Looked up from germline, CDR1 is DFQATT and CDR2 is SNEGSKA (reference sequence). The junction had 15 bases not matched to a gene; V was cut back by 6 bases and J by 5 bases. The CDR3 is CSASGTASRKYGYTF. The CDR3 region has the DNA TGCAGTGCGTCCGGGACAGCCTCGCGGAAGTATGGCTACACCTTC.

Regarding this clonotype: One end of the junction does not line up with germline, which may come from a read error. The chain is built from TRBV19 and TRBJ2-2; TRBD2 aligns across 12 bases. Germline values: CDR1 LNHDA, CDR2 SQIVND (reference sequence). The CDR3 has 17 residues. The CDR3 sequence: CASSMALAGGGTGGLFF. CDR3 sequence (DNA): TGTGCCAGTAGTATGGCACTAGCGGGAGGCGGAACCGGGGGGCTGTTTTTT. Variable domain in full (rest from reference TRBV19 and TRBJ2-2): DGGITQSPKYLFRKEGQNVTLSCEQNLNHDAMYWYRQDPGQGLRLIYYSQIVNDFQKGDIAEGYSVSREKKESFPLTVTSAQKNPTAFYLCASSMALAGGGTGGLFFGEGSRLTVL.

This clonotype was picked up one time. This likely stems from a read error, as it lies one base from a far larger clone. This chain links TRBV6-2 or TRBV6-3 with TRBJ2-7, with 8 bases fitting TRBD1. Germline V gene sequence: CDR1 MNHEY, CDR2 SVGEGT. The CDR3 sequence is 15 residues long. CDR3: CVSRYTGGASYEQYF. The CDR3 DNA sequence: TGTGTCAGCAGATACACAGGGGGAGCCTCCTACGAGCAGTACTTC.

Ten or more counts support this clonotype. This chain links TRBV27 with TRBJ2-4; D remains unclear. The CDR3 is 14 residues long. Trimming pared 2 bases from V and 0 bases from J, leaving 5 bases between. The V gene's germline CDR1 is MNHEY and CDR2 SMNVEV (reference sequence). CDR3 sequence: CASSLRLAKNIQYF. CDR3 DNA: TGTGCCAGCAGTTTAAGACTAGCCAAAAACATTCAGTACTTC.

This chain links TRBV7-9 with TRBJ1-1; no definite D call. In germline, CDR1 is SEHNR, CDR2 FQNEAQ (reference sequence). V lost 5 bases, J lost 10 bases, and 14 bases lay in between. The CDR3 has 12 residues. The CDR3 protein is CASSPLGGGAFF. DNA for the CDR3: TGTGCCAGCAGCCCTCTAGGCGGTGGAGCTTTCTTT.

The chain recombines TRBV5-5 with TRBJ1-2; D is possibly TRBD1 (5 bases). The germline V gene has CDR1 SGHKS and CDR2 YYEKEE (reference sequence). The germline V and J ends were trimmed by 1 base and 11 bases, with 18 bases remaining between them. This CDR3 spans 14 amino acids. The CDR3 DNA reads TGTGCCAGCAGCTTGCCCCAGGGCGAACTGGATTACACCTTC. It encodes CASSLPQGELDYTF.

Many counts were recorded for this clonotype. V and J are TRBV6-5 and TRBJ1-1; a weak D match, TRBD1 (5 bases). The CDR3 is 16 amino acids. The germline V gene has CDR1 MNHEY and CDR2 SVGAGI. The V gene lost 4 bases and the J gene lost 0 bases, with 15 bases spanning the gap. CDR3 in DNA: TGTGCCAGCAGTTTCCCCCGGGGACCGATGAACACTGAAGCTTTCTTT. This gives the protein CASSFPRGPMNTEAFF.

Note on this clonotype: At one boundary the junction diverges from the germline segment, which might be a read error. The chain couples TRBV20-1 to TRBJ2-1, with 7 bases aligning to TRBD1. CDR1 is DFQATT, CDR2 SNEGSKA, per germline (reference sequence). This CDR3 comprises 16 residues. The CDR3 DNA reads TGCAGTGCTAGAGATAGGGCAGGGGGACACTACAATGGGCAGTTCTTC. This gives the protein CSARDRAGGHYNGQFF.

This clonotype was observed many times. The chain uses TRBV3-1 and TRBJ1-2; D call uncertain. V lost 4 bases, J lost 6 bases, and 9 bases lay in between. CDR1 and CDR2 (germline): LGHDT, YNNKEL (reference sequence). This CDR3 is built from 12 residues. The CDR3 DNA follows: TGTGCCAGCAGCCGTGGGGTAGATGGCTACACCTTC. Residues: CASSRGVDGYTF. Full variable domain (outside the CDR3, taken from reference TRBV3-1 and TRBJ1-2): DTAVSQTPKYLVTQMGNDKSIKCEQNLGHDTMYWYKQDSKKFLKIMFSYNNKELIINETVPNRFSPKSPDKAHLNLHINSLELGDSAVYFCASSRGVDGYTFGSGTRLTVV.

The genes are TRBV20-1 and TRBJ2-7; TRBD1 matches 7 bases. This CDR3 is 12 amino acids long. The trim removed 5 bases at V and 4 bases at J, leaving 5 bases unmatched. Germline V gene data show CDR1 as DFQATT and CDR2 as SNEGSKA (reference sequence). The CDR3 protein is CSAQRDSYEQYF. Here the CDR3 DNA reads TGCAGTGCTCAAAGGGACAGTTACGAGCAGTACTTC.

The chain has TRBV2 and TRBJ1-1; D is unresolved. Germline V gene sequence: CDR1 SNHLY, CDR2 FYNNEI. This CDR3 has 13 amino acids. Trimming removed 3 bases from V and 0 bases from J, with 5 bases in between. The CDR3 bases are TGTGCCAGCAGTGACCGGCTGAACACTGAAGCTTTCTTT. As protein: CASSDRLNTEAFF.

This clonotype was recorded many times. This chain uses TRBV28 with TRBJ2-7, with TRBD1 identical over 8 bases. Germline loops: CDR1 MDHEN, CDR2 SYDVKM. Trimming took 4 bases from V and 5 from J; bases not matched to a gene: 7. CDR3 length: 14 amino acids. CDR3 loop: CASSSGTGPDEQYF. Written as DNA, the CDR3 is TGTGCCAGCAGTTCCGGGACAGGCCCTGACGAGCAGTACTTC.

This clonotype was seen many times. The chain is built from TRBV7-2 and TRBJ2-1; TRBD2 aligns across 13 bases. This CDR3 has 15 amino acids. Germline CDR1 SGHTA, CDR2 FQGNSA. With 5 bases clipped from V and 5 bases from J, the junction kept 3 bases outside the gene matches. The CDR3: CASSRTSGRNNEQFF. CDR3 bases: TGTGCCAGCAGCCGGACTAGCGGGAGAAACAATGAGCAGTTCTTC.

This clonotype occurred a few times. Germline is not matched at one junction end, which may reflect a read error. The chain employs TRBV7-7 and TRBJ2-5, with D possibly being TRBD2 (5 bases). This CDR3 region has 17 residues. Germline V gene lookup returns CDR1 SSHAT and CDR2 FNYEAQ (reference sequence). The DNA of the CDR3 is TGTGCTAGCAGCTCAGACCCTTGGGGTAGCGTCCAAGAGACCCAGTACTTC. Protein sequence: CASSSDPWGSVQETQYF.

This clonotype was seen many times. In DNA, the CDR3 is TGTGCCAGCTCACCACCCAGGGCGGCGGGGGAGCAGTACTTC. Translated: CASSPPRAAGEQYF. This sequence joins TRBV18 and TRBJ2-7; D is possibly TRBD2 (6 bases). Germline values: CDR1 KGHSH, CDR2 LQKENI. V was shortened by 0 bases and J by 7 bases, with 13 bases between the two germline ends. The CDR3 is 14 residues long.